This T cell receptor (beta chain) emerged from a study of blood T cell repertoires in COVID-19. Across the study: In each case, the material was cDNA or gDNA derived from T cells, B-cell-depleted T cells, or PBMCs.

Germline loops: CDR1 MNHEY, CDR2 SVGEGT. There are 11 residues in the CDR3. Deletions cut 6 bases from V and 6 bases from J, with 9 bases between. The protocol was immunoSEQ multiplex PCR, while the TCRdb copy is restricted to in-frame clones and leaves out a portion. The repertoire consists of tens of thousands of clones, with around 90% occurring once and the leading ten covering roughly 7.4%. This chain joins TRBV6-2 or TRBV6-3 and TRBJ2-7; no clear D gene. This receptor was taken from a man between 50 and 59 years old with acute or convalescent COVID-19. The sequencing sample was made of peripheral blood. The chain's CDR3 is CASSFRGEQYF. The CDR3 DNA reads as TGTGCCAGCAGCTTCCGAGGCGAGCAGTACTTC.